A selection of T cell receptor beta chains follows, all from one sample in a study of blood T cell repertoires in COVID-19. The data were produced by immunoSEQ multiplex PCR, yet TCRdb's version contains in-frame clones alone and is incomplete. The table has about 180,000 clones, 85% seen once. The source material was PBMCs or T cells enriched from blood (not recorded which). These receptors all come from a man in his forties who had recovered from COVID-19. Each CDR3 is given with its conserved first and last residue. A D gene is named only where the DNA matches it firmly. Some rows mark clone size as missing; the rest say once, few, many or name a class of expanded clone.

clone_size	j_call	v_call	d_call	cdr3_aa	cdr3_nt
few	TRBJ1-2	TRBV28	.	CALREDYGYTF	TGTGCTCTAAGGGAGGACTATGGCTACACCTTC
.	TRBJ2-5	TRBV7-6	.	CASSARVGGETQYF	TGTGCCAGCAGCGCAAGAGTTGGGGGGGAGACCCAGTACTTC
.	TRBJ1-2	TRBV28	TRBD1	CASIRSLGQGRYGYTF	TGTGCCAGCATCCGCTCGTTAGGACAGGGTAGATATGGCTACACCTTC
.	TRBJ2-1	TRBV30	TRBD2	CAWSVNPRTSGIVYNEQFF	TGTGCCTGGAGTGTAAACCCCAGGACTAGCGGGATAGTGTACAATGAGCAGTTCTTC
.	TRBJ1-5	TRBV19	TRBD1	CASSIDRGQGKGQPQHF	TGTGCCAGTAGTATAGACAGGGGACAGGGTAAGGGTCAGCCCCAGCATTTT
.	TRBJ2-7	TRBV15	.	CATSRGQASSYEQYF	TGTGCCACCAGCAGAGGACAGGCCAGCTCCTACGAGCAGTACTTC
.	TRBJ2-3	TRBV2	TRBD2	CASSEAEGLGFTQYF	TGTGCCAGCAGTGAAGCGGAGGGACTAGGTTTTACGCAGTATTTT
.	TRBJ2-1	TRBV19	TRBD2	CASSMIAGSYNEQFF	TGTGCCAGTAGTATGATAGCGGGATCCTACAATGAGCAGTTCTTC
.	TRBJ2-1	TRBV5-6	.	CASTAGSHYNEQFF	TGTGCCAGCACCGCCGGGTCGCACTACAATGAGCAGTTCTTC
.	TRBJ2-1	TRBV11-2	.	CASSLVGGRGSYNEQFF	TGTGCCAGCAGCTTAGTAGGGGGGAGGGGCTCCTACAATGAGCAGTTCTTC
.	TRBJ2-2	TRBV7-3	.	CASSLGSGYTGELFF	TGTGCCAGCAGCTTAGGTAGCGGTTACACCGGGGAGCTGTTTTTT
.	TRBJ2-1	TRBV2	TRBD2	CASGRTSASSYNEQFF	TGTGCCAGCGGCAGGACTAGCGCAAGCTCCTACAATGAGCAGTTCTTC
once	TRBJ1-1	TRBV28	.	CASSWLGLNTEAFF	TGTGCCAGCAGTTGGTTGGGCTTGAACACTGAAGCTTTCTTT
.	TRBJ1-2	TRBV5-1	.	CASSPSGDTNYGYTF	TGCGCCAGCAGCCCGTCCGGGGACACTAACTATGGCTACACCTTC
.	TRBJ1-6	TRBV5-1	TRBD1	CASSLEGAGGSPLHF	TGCGCCAGCAGCTTGGAGGGGGCAGGTGGTTCACCCCTCCACTTT